This T cell receptor (beta chain) was sequenced during a study of shared clonotypes between healthy human individuals. Assay used: immunoSEQ multiplex PCR; TCRdb lists only in-frame clones, some missing. The table has about 1.9 million clones, 85% to 95% seen once. Naive CD8 cells lacked CD45RO, underwent positive selection for CCR7 and left out terminally differentiated effector memory CD45RA+ cells. Germline CDR1 and CDR2: SEHNR and FQNEAQ (reference sequence). This CDR3 is built from 14 residues. Trimming stripped 5 bases from V and 6 bases from J, with 14 bases between. The sample comprised naive CD8+ T cells from PBMCs. This clonotype originated in a man younger than 35 in good health. Some clones in this sample may be carry-over from other donors' samples. The V gene is TRBV7-9, the J gene TRBJ1-5, with D unclear. The CDR3: CASSTTDMGQPQHF. In DNA, the CDR3 is TGTGCCAGCAGCACAACGGATATGGGTCAGCCCCAGCATTTT.